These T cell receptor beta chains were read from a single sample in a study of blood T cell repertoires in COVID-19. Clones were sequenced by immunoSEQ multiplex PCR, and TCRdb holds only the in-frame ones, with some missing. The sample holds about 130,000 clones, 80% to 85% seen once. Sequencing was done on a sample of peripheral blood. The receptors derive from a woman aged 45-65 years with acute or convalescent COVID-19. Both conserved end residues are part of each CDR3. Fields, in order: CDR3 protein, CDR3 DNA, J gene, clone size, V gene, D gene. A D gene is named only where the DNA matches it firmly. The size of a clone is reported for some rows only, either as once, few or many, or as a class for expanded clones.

CATSSGTNYGYTF TGTGCCACCAGCAGCGGGACAAACTATGGCTACACCTTC TRBJ1-2 few TRBV15 -
CASSPSGSSYEQYF TGTGCCAGCTCACCTAGCGGGAGCTCCTACGAGCAGTACTTC TRBJ2-7 - TRBV18 TRBD2
CASSSLSGAAYEQYF TGTGCCAGCAGTTCGCTTAGCGGGGCTGCCTACGAGCAGTACTTC TRBJ2-7 - TRBV6-6 TRBD2
CASSVSGGAYTDTQYF TGTGCCAGCAGTGTCAGCGGGGGGGCTTACACAGATACGCAGTATTTT TRBJ2-3 - TRBV2 TRBD2
CASSFGGASGRDTQYF TGTGCCAGCAGTTTCGGTGGGGCTAGCGGGAGGGATACGCAGTATTTT TRBJ2-3 - TRBV28 TRBD2
CASSPTGGYEKLFF TGTGCCAGCAGCCCGACAGGGGGTTATGAAAAACTGTTTTTT TRBJ1-4 - TRBV7-3 TRBD1
CASSQDYSLYGYTF TGTGCCAGCAGCCAAGATTACAGCCTCTATGGCTACACCTTC TRBJ1-2 - TRBV3-1/TRBV3-2 -
CASSLGPIEYNEQFF TGTGCCAGCAGCTTGGGCCCTATAGAATACAATGAGCAGTTCTTC TRBJ2-1 - TRBV7-2 -
CASSLAAGGRYGYTF TGTGCCAGCAGCTTAGCGGCAGGGGGGCGATATGGCTACACCTTC TRBJ1-2 - TRBV7-2 TRBD1
CASSPPRTGQGAKEQYF TGCGCCAGCAGCCCACCTAGGACGGGACAGGGGGCGAAGGAGCAGTACTTC TRBJ2-7 - TRBV5-1 TRBD1
CASSRTGGEQYF TGCGCCAGCAGCCGGACAGGTGGGGAGCAGTACTTC TRBJ2-7 - TRBV5-1 TRBD1
CASSALRGEAFF TGCGCCAGCAGTGCCCTTCGGGGTGAAGCTTTCTTT TRBJ1-1 once TRBV10-2 -
CASSLRQGATNSPLHF TGTGCCAGCAGCTTACGACAGGGGGCCACGAATTCACCCCTCCACTTT TRBJ1-6 - TRBV7-2 TRBD1
CASSSYTYGYTF TGTGCCAGTAGTTCTTACACCTATGGCTACACCTTC TRBJ1-2 - TRBV19 -
CASSNFRGRDQPQHF TGTGCCAGTAGTAATTTCAGGGGTCGCGATCAGCCCCAGCATTTT TRBJ1-5 - TRBV19 -
CASSGLSTGGLGNEQFF TGTGCCAGCAGCGGTCTGTCGACAGGGGGCCTGGGGAATGAGCAGTTCTTC TRBJ2-1 once TRBV9 TRBD1
CASSVGPTNEQFF TGTGCCAGCAGCGTGGGGCCTACGAATGAGCAGTTCTTC TRBJ2-1 - TRBV9 -
CASSARRTENTEAFF TGTGCCAGCAGCGCCCGGAGGACAGAGAACACTGAAGCTTTCTTT TRBJ1-1 - TRBV2 -
CASSVYSSGNTIYF TGTGCCAGCAGCGTTTACAGCTCTGGAAACACCATATATTTT TRBJ1-3 - TRBV9 -
CASSEAPPSQPQHF TGTGCCAGCAGTGAAGCCCCCCCTTCCCAGCCCCAGCATTTT TRBJ1-5 few TRBV2 -
CASSATGNLDEQFF TGCGCCAGCAGCGCCACAGGGAATCTCGATGAGCAGTTCTTC TRBJ2-1 once TRBV5-1 -
CASSQRGHTDTQYF TGTGCCAGCAGCCAAAGGGGGCACACAGATACGCAGTATTTT TRBJ2-3 - TRBV3-1/TRBV3-2 TRBD1